This TCR beta chain was identified in a study of CD8+CD57+ T cells in acquired aplastic anemia. Study context: When averaged, DNA from sorted CD4+ and CD8+ cells came to about 2.9 ug.

V lost 11 bases and J 5 bases, leaving 15 bases between the germline ends. This CDR3 spans 12 amino acids. Germline assignment: CDR1 LGHNT and CDR2 FRNRAP. The patients chosen for sequencing had shown expansion of CD8+CD57+ cells (detected by flow cytometry). The enrolled patients all had severe acquired aplastic anemia. Blood came from patients not yet given any therapy. Profiling that covered TCR beta VDJ and CDR3 relied on genomic DNA as its template. TCRdb analysed the reads with MiXCR anew, one entry per CDR3 protein. The data hold around 250,000 distinct CDR3 sequences, with roughly 80% observed a single time.

J is TRBJ2-5 and V is TRBV12-5, with unresolved D. This receptor was identified in a human donor with aplastic anemia. Sequencing input: sorted CD4+, CD8+, or CD8+CD57+ T cells (not recorded which) from PBMCs. The CDR3 DNA reads as TGTGCTGGTGAGGCGGCTAGGGAGACCCAGTACTTC. It translates to CAGEAARETQYF.